The 27 T cell receptor beta chains in this list originate from one sample, sequenced in a study of beta chain features in type 1 diabetes. Study results and caveats: Shorter TCRB CDR3s, moderately but significantly so, marked every one of the four CD4+ subsets in Type 1 diabetes patients.

Expressed TCRB transcripts were sequenced because the isolated RNA had all been reverse transcribed beforehand. Some clones are missing from TCRdb's copy, which holds only in-frame ones; the method was immunoSEQ multiplex PCR. Seen here are 640,000 or so clones, about an eighth observed once, and the top ten hold about 0.02%. Their target antigens are unknown. Material: naive CD4+ T cells from blood. The receptors were gathered from a man younger than 35 with type 1 diabetes.

Notes on this clone: Other DNA sequences in this specimen translate into the identical CDR3. This chain links TRBV19 with TRBJ1-1, with D unresolved. The CDR3 is 11 residues long. Germline CDR1 and CDR2: LNHDA and SQIVND (reference sequence). The ends were cut back, 6 bases at V and 2 bases at J, with 4 bases in the middle. The CDR3 loop reads CASRGNTEAFF. In nucleotides, the CDR3 is TGTGCCAGTAGAGGCAACACTGAAGCTTTCTTT. Looking up the rest from reference TRBV19 and TRBJ1-1 gives the full variable domain: DGGITQSPKYLFRKEGQNVTLSCEQNLNHDAMYWYRQDPGQGLRLIYYSQIVNDFQKGDIAEGYSVSREKKESFPLTVTSAQKNPTAFYLCASRGNTEAFFGQGTRLTVV.

This clone has a handful of counts. The same CDR3 is also encoded by other DNA sequences in this sample. J is TRBJ2-5 and V is TRBV6-1; no reliable D call. Germline CDR1 is MNHNS and CDR2 is SASEGT. V was pared by 6 bases and J by 5 bases, with 4 bases between. CDR3 length: 10 residues. CDR3 sequence: CASSVETQYF. The CDR3 DNA reads as TGTGCCAGCAGCGTGGAGACCCAGTACTTC.

This chain links TRBV2 with TRBJ1-2; D is undetermined. The CDR3 is 15 residues long. CDR1 is SNHLY, CDR2 FYNNEI, per germline. The V and J ends lost 2 bases and 3 bases respectively, with 13 bases between them. This CDR3 reads CASSELGNGDYGYTF. CDR3 coding DNA: TGTGCCAGCAGTGAACTCGGGAACGGCGACTATGGCTACACCTTC.

The V call is TRBV27, the J call TRBJ2-1; 11 bases match TRBD2. CDR3 length equals 14 residues. CDR1 is MNHEY, CDR2 SMNVEV, per germline (reference sequence). V was clipped by 7 bases and J by 3 bases; unmatched bases: 2. Here the CDR3 DNA reads TGTGCCAGCAACCTAGCGGGGGGCTACAATGAGCAGTTCTTC. Translation: CASNLAGGYNEQFF.

This clone was observed a handful of times. The J gene is TRBJ1-5, the V gene TRBV27, with D hard to call. With 2 bases removed from V and 2 bases from J, the gap between germline ends came to 10 bases. The CDR3 spans 15 residues. Germline assignment: CDR1 MNHEY and CDR2 SMNVEV (reference sequence). The CDR3 is CASSLGPPGNQPQHF. The CDR3 DNA follows: TGTGCCAGCAGTTTAGGTCCCCCCGGCAATCAGCCCCAGCATTTT.

This clone was counted only a few times. J is TRBJ2-7 and V is TRBV6-1, with D tentatively TRBD2 (6 bases). The V and J ends lost 6 bases and 7 bases respectively, with 19 bases between them. The CDR3 consists of 14 residues. CDR1 and CDR2 (germline): MNHNS, SASEGT. DNA for the CDR3: TGTGCCAGCAGGGAGGGACCGGCCTCGTGGGAGCAGTACTTC. It codes for CASREGPASWEQYF.

The V gene is TRBV4-1, the J gene TRBJ1-3; D not certain. CDR3 length: 17 amino acids. CDR1 and CDR2 (germline): MGHRA, YSYEKL. Trimming took 6 bases from V and 0 from J, leaving 18 bases between them. The CDR3 sequence is CASRPIGRKSSGNTIYF. The CDR3 coding sequence is TGCGCCAGCAGGCCGATTGGCCGAAAGAGCTCTGGAAACACCATATATTTT.

This clone has just a few counts. The chain joins TRBV7-2 to TRBJ2-1, with TRBD2 matching 11 bases. The CDR3 is 17 amino acids. Trimming at V came to 4 bases and at J to 6 bases, leaving 11 bases not matched to a gene. CDR1 and CDR2 (germline): SGHTA, FQGNSA. The DNA for the CDR3 is TGTGCCAGCAGCTCAGTAGCGGGGGGGCCCAGATTCAATGAGCAGTTCTTC. It is translated as CASSSVAGGPRFNEQFF. Variable domain in full (rest from reference TRBV7-2 and TRBJ2-1): GAGVSQSPSNKVTEKGKDVELRCDPISGHTALYWYRQSLGQGLEFLIYFQGNSAPDKSGLPSDRFSAERTGGSVSTLTIQRTQQEDSAVYLCASSSVAGGPRFNEQFFGPGTRLTVL.

The rearrangement uses TRBV5-1 and TRBJ2-2, with 7 bases fitting TRBD1. The CDR3 is 14 residues long. After removal of 5 bases from V and 7 bases from J, the junction contained 8 bases not matched to a gene. Germline loops: CDR1 SGHRS, CDR2 YFSETQ. The CDR3 loop is CASSRQGPSGELFF. CDR3 bases: TGCGCCAGCAGTAGACAGGGTCCAAGCGGGGAGCTGTTTTTT.

This clone has only a few counts. The chain recombines TRBV29-1 with TRBJ2-5, with D maybe TRBD2 (7 bases). The J call may be mistaken, given a closer DNA end match to TRBJ2-7. The CDR3 runs 13 residues. The germline V gene has CDR1 SQVTM and CDR2 ANQGSEA. CDR3 sequence (DNA): TGCAGCGTTGTCCGGGGGGCGGGATACGAGCAGTACTTC. It yields the protein CSVVRGAGYEQYF.

This clone was detected a few times. J is TRBJ1-3 and V is TRBV10-2; D perhaps matches TRBD1 (5 bases). Germline V gene sequence: CDR1 WSHSY, CDR2 SAAADI. The CDR3 has 12 amino acids. V was trimmed by 4 bases and J by 4 bases, leaving 5 bases between them. The CDR3 loop is CASSGQGNTIYF. The CDR3 DNA reads TGCGCCAGCAGTGGACAGGGAAACACCATATATTTT.

This clone was counted a few times. V and J are TRBV5-1 and TRBJ2-1, with 7 bases matching TRBD2. Germline CDR1 SGHRS, CDR2 YFSETQ. The J segment lost 8 bases and the V segment lost 3 bases, leaving 11 bases of the junction unmatched. This CDR3 has 15 residues. CDR3 bases: TGCGCCAGCAGCTCCCTTCCGGGGGGAGTCGATGAGCAGTTCTTC. Encoded protein: CASSSLPGGVDEQFF.

This clone was seen more than once but under ten times. The rearrangement uses TRBV9 and TRBJ2-2; a weak D match, TRBD1 (6 bases). CDR3 length equals 15 residues. CDR1 and CDR2 from the germline V gene are SGDLS and YYNGEE. Trimming pared 0 bases from V and 6 bases from J, leaving 12 bases between. The CDR3 sequence is CASSVAAGVPGELFF. DNA of the CDR3: TGTGCCAGCAGCGTAGCGGCAGGGGTCCCCGGGGAGCTGTTTTTT.

This CDR3 reads CASSRVTGPYTDTQYF. CDR3 DNA: TGTGCCAGCAGCCGCGTGACAGGGCCCTACACAGATACGCAGTATTTT. V gene TRBV9 combines with J gene TRBJ2-3; TRBD1 matches at 7 bases. CDR1 is SGDLS and CDR2 is YYNGEE in the germline V gene. Trimming at V came to 4 bases and at J to 2 bases, leaving 10 bases not matched to a gene. The CDR3 is 16 amino acids.

This clone came up a few times. The chain joins TRBV18 to TRBJ1-2, with 7 positions matching TRBD1. Trimming at V came to 3 bases and at J to 3 bases, leaving 10 bases not matched to a gene. The CDR3 loop spans 16 amino acids. Germline V gene data show CDR1 as KGHSH and CDR2 as LQKENI. DNA for the CDR3: TGTGCCAGCTCACCTACCGGGACAGCCAATTACTATGGCTACACCTTC. It yields the protein CASSPTGTANYYGYTF.

This clone was detected a few times. The CDR3 is CSDLGQDMNTEAFF. The CDR3, as DNA: TGCAGCGACCTCGGACAGGACATGAACACTGAAGCTTTCTTT. The chain combines TRBV29-1 with TRBJ1-1; 7 nucleotides line up with TRBD1. This CDR3 has 14 residues. The V gene's germline CDR1 is SQVTM and CDR2 ANQGSEA. V lost 7 bases and J lost 0; bases outside the gene matches: 8.

This clone has a handful of counts. This chain links TRBV29-1 with TRBJ2-1; TRBD2 matches at 7 bases. The CDR3 sequence is 11 residues long. CDR1 is SQVTM, CDR2 ANQGSEA, per germline. V lost 6 bases, J lost 7 bases, and 3 bases stayed unmatched. The DNA of the CDR3 is TGCAGCGTGGGGGGGACTAATGAGCAGTTCTTC. It encodes CSVGGTNEQFF.

The chain carries TRBV10-3 and TRBJ2-2, with 11 bases identical to TRBD1. Germline V CDR1 and CDR2: ENHRY, SYGVKD. With V trimmed by 9 bases and J by 3 bases, 6 bases remained unmatched. CDR3 length: 15 residues. This CDR3 is CAISGQGADTGELFF. CDR3 bases: TGTGCCATATCCGGACAGGGGGCAGACACCGGGGAGCTGTTTTTT.

Ten or more counts support this clone. Other DNA variants within this sample encode the same CDR3. The chain joins TRBV5-1 to TRBJ2-3; D tentatively reads TRBD1 or TRBD2 (5 bases each). This CDR3 region has 14 residues. The germline CDR1 and CDR2 sequences are SGHRS and YFSETQ. The ends were cut back, 0 bases at V and 0 bases at J, with 5 bases in the middle. The chain's CDR3 is CASSLGDSTDTQYF. CDR3 bases: TGCGCCAGCAGCTTGGGGGACAGCACAGATACGCAGTATTTT.

The chain employs TRBV6-5 and TRBJ1-2, with unresolved D. The V gene lost 6 bases and the J gene lost 8 bases, with 13 bases spanning the gap. Germline lookup yields CDR1 MNHEY and CDR2 SVGAGI. The CDR3 spans 12 residues. The CDR3 nucleotides are TGTGCCAGCAGCCTGGGGTCTCGGGGCTACACCTTC. It codes for CASSLGSRGYTF.

This clone has just a few counts. The CDR3 DNA reads TGTGCCATCAGTGCAATTAGTAGAGACAATGAGCAGTTCTTC. Its translation is CAISAISRDNEQFF. The chain is built from TRBV10-3 and TRBJ2-1; D is uncertain. This CDR3 comprises 14 residues. Trimming pared 4 bases from V and 5 bases from J, leaving 12 bases between. Germline V CDR1 and CDR2: ENHRY, SYGVKD.

This clone was picked up a small number of times. The J gene is TRBJ2-5, the V gene TRBV30; 8 bases match TRBD2. V shed 4 bases and J 2 bases; nucleotides not matched to a gene: 9. Germline V gene sequence: CDR1 GTSNPN, CDR2 SVGIG (reference sequence). The CDR3 consists of 15 residues. The CDR3 loop reads CAWNGRGAEQETQYF. CDR3 in DNA: TGTGCCTGGAATGGGCGGGGGGCCGAACAAGAGACCCAGTACTTC.

The chain is built from TRBV18 and TRBJ2-5; weak D call: TRBD2 (6 bases). The V end was cut by 3 bases, the J end by 2 bases, with 13 bases between. Germline V lookup: CDR1 KGHSH, CDR2 LQKENI. The CDR3 runs 15 residues. This chain's CDR3 is CASSPGWGEQETQYF. CDR3 bases: TGTGCCAGCTCACCTGGATGGGGGGAACAAGAGACCCAGTACTTC.

This clone was observed a handful of times. This chain uses TRBV2 with TRBJ2-6, with D tentatively TRBD1 or TRBD2 (5 bases each). Germline CDR1 reads SNHLY; CDR2 reads FYNNEI. There are 16 residues in the CDR3. With 6 bases removed from V and 0 bases from J, the gap between germline ends came to 12 bases. CDR3 nucleotide sequence: TGTGCCAGCAGGCCCGGGACGGCCTCTGGGGCCAACGTCCTGACTTTC. Translating it yields CASRPGTASGANVLTF.

This clone turned up a few times. The V gene is TRBV2, the J gene TRBJ1-1; D is perhaps TRBD1 (5 bases). This CDR3 is built from 14 residues. V dropped 3 bases and J dropped 1 base, with 9 bases sitting between them. The germline V gene has CDR1 SNHLY and CDR2 FYNNEI. CDR3 in amino acids: CASSEWGPNTEAFF. Written as DNA, the CDR3 is TGTGCCAGCAGTGAGTGGGGACCGAACACTGAAGCTTTCTTT.

V gene TRBV9 combines with J gene TRBJ2-2, with 9 bases fitting TRBD2. The germline gives CDR1 SGDLS, CDR2 YYNGEE. The CDR3 runs to 15 residues. V trimming: 2 bases; J trimming: 1 base; junction bases outside the gene matches: 0. Here the CDR3 DNA reads TGTGCCAGCAGCGTTAGCGGGGGGAACACCGGGGAGCTGTTTTTT. Translation: CASSVSGGNTGELFF.

The chain couples TRBV6-6 to TRBJ2-7; D is perhaps TRBD1 or TRBD2 (5 bases each). CDR3 length: 13 residues. Germline-derived CDR1 and CDR2 are MNHNY and SVGAGI (reference sequence). Trimming stripped 6 bases from V and 4 bases from J, with 13 bases between. CDR3 sequence: CASRTQGEYEQYF. In DNA, the CDR3 is TGTGCCAGCAGGACCCAGGGAGAGTACGAGCAGTACTTC.